These T cell receptor beta chains were read from a single sample in a study of T cells after yellow fever vaccination. TCRdb re-derived calls from the 5' RACE reads in MiXCR, one entry per CDR3 protein. The data contain approximately 450,000 distinct CDR3 sequences, 18% of them singletons. Sequencing was performed on PBMCs, taken before the yellow fever booster vaccination. These receptors were collected from a man aged 18 to 29 who received the YFV17D yellow fever vaccine. Both conserved end residues are part of each CDR3. The D gene is left open where the match is weak. Clone size, where shown, is once, few, many, or a class for clones that have expanded.

abundance,v_gene,d_gene,j_gene,CDR3aa,CDR3nt
few,TRBV29-1,TRBD2,TRBJ2-3,CSVASGLAGDTQYF,TGCAGCGTTGCGTCAGGACTAGCGGGGGATACGCAGTATTTT
few,TRBV4-1,.,TRBJ1-2,CASSQEVLPGSYGYTF,TGCGCCAGCAGCCAAGAAGTCCTCCCGGGATCCTATGGCTACACCTTC
.,TRBV7-9,.,TRBJ1-2,CASSLAGTTSGYTF,TGTGCCAGCAGCTTAGCGGGGACGACAAGTGGCTACACCTTC
few,TRBV7-9,.,TRBJ2-5,CASSLLGPQETQYF,TGTGCCAGCAGCTTATTGGGCCCCCAAGAGACCCAGTACTTC
.,TRBV5-6,.,TRBJ1-2,CASSLAPDYNYGYTF,TGTGCCAGCAGCTTGGCCCCGGACTATAACTATGGCTACACCTTC
few,TRBV16,TRBD1,TRBJ1-1,CASSQSLGQGENEAFF,TGTGCCAGCAGCCAATCTCTGGGACAGGGGGAAAATGAAGCTTTCTTT
.,TRBV24-1,TRBD2,TRBJ2-3,CATSDWTSGGDSTDTQYF,TGTGCCACCAGTGATTGGACTAGCGGGGGAGATAGCACAGATACGCAGTATTTT
.,TRBV20-1,TRBD1,TRBJ2-3,CSAYAGQGIADTQYF,TGCAGTGCGTACGCGGGACAGGGAATCGCAGATACGCAGTATTTT
many,TRBV4-3,.,TRBJ2-1,CASSQDRGGNEQFF,TGCGCCAGCAGCCAAGACAGGGGGGGGAATGAGCAGTTCTTC
.,TRBV9,.,TRBJ2-3,CASSSGAGGTDTQYF,TGTGCCAGCAGCTCAGGGGCCGGGGGCACAGATACGCAGTATTTT
.,TRBV6-5,.,TRBJ2-6,CASRGPVSSGANVLTF,TGTGCCAGCAGGGGACCGGTTAGCTCTGGGGCCAACGTCCTGACTTTC
.,TRBV10-2,TRBD1,TRBJ2-1,CATSRGTDYNEQFF,TGCGCCACCAGCAGGGGGACAGATTACAATGAGCAGTTCTTC
.,TRBV13,TRBD2,TRBJ2-7,CASSLGRLAYEQYF,TGTGCCAGCAGCTTAGGTCGACTAGCTTACGAGCAGTACTTC
.,TRBV19,TRBD2,TRBJ2-1,CASRLSGGSVNEQFF,TGTGCCAGTCGATTAAGCGGGGGCTCGGTCAATGAGCAGTTCTTC
.,TRBV6-1,TRBD1,TRBJ2-6,CASSLDRGPGANVLTF,TGTGCCAGCAGCCTGGACAGGGGACCTGGGGCCAACGTCCTGACTTTC
.,TRBV19,TRBD1,TRBJ2-5,CASSEDRPFRTQYF,TGTGCCAGTAGTGAGGACAGGCCCTTCCGGACCCAGTACTTC
few,TRBV6-2/TRBV6-3,.,TRBJ1-5,CASSFSWQPQHF,TGTGCCAGCAGTTTTTCTTGGCAGCCCCAGCATTTT
few,TRBV28,TRBD1,TRBJ2-3,CASSQFTGTGGWDTQYF,TGTGCCAGCAGCCAATTCACCGGGACAGGGGGTTGGGATACGCAGTATTTT
few,TRBV27,TRBD1,TRBJ1-5,CASSLVRGDQPQHF,TGTGCCAGCAGTTTAGTCAGGGGGGATCAGCCCCAGCATTTT
.,TRBV7-8,.,TRBJ1-5,CASSSIDRYSNQPQHF,TGTGCCAGCAGCTCCATCGACCGATATAGCAATCAGCCCCAGCATTTT
.,TRBV6-1,.,TRBJ1-1,CASILGTSPEAFF,.
.,TRBV6-2/TRBV6-3,TRBD1,TRBJ1-2,CASRTTGAGYTF,TGTGCCAGCAGGACCACAGGGGCGGGCTACACCTTC
.,TRBV5-1,.,TRBJ2-2,CASANRDPTRGDTGELFF,TGCGCCAGCGCGAACCGGGACCCAACTCGAGGTGACACCGGGGAGCTGTTTTTT
once,TRBV7-6,TRBD1,TRBJ1-1,CASSQRQGENTEAFF,TGTGCCAGCAGCCAAAGACAGGGCGAGAACACTGAAGCTTTCTTT
many,TRBV29-1,.,TRBJ2-4,CSAGVNGIQYF,TGCAGCGCAGGGGTCAACGGCATTCAGTACTTC
few,TRBV30,TRBD1,TRBJ2-7,CAWEDRSSSYEQYF,TGTGCCTGGGAGGACAGGAGTTCCTCCTACGAGCAGTACTTC
.,TRBV4-2,.,TRBJ2-3,CASSQVGGPHITDTQYF,TGTGCCAGCAGCCAAGTGGGAGGACCCCACATCACAGATACGCAGTATTTT
few,TRBV29-1,.,TRBJ1-2,CSVRYRDYGYTF,TGCAGCGTTAGGTACAGGGACTATGGCTACACCTTC
.,TRBV29-1,.,TRBJ2-5,CSVPGGTQYF,TGCAGCGTCCCTGGAGGGACCCAGTACTTC
few,TRBV4-3,.,TRBJ1-2,CASSQDGYYGYTF,TGCGCCAGCAGCCAAGACGGGTACTATGGCTACACCTTC
few,TRBV11-3,.,TRBJ2-5,CASSLVCWVETQYF,TGTGCCAGCAGCTTAGTGTGTTGGGTTGAGACCCAGTACTTC
.,TRBV11-2,.,TRBJ2-1,CASSLGPGGSVDREQFF,TGTGCCAGCAGCTTAGGCCCTGGGGGTAGCGTAGATAGGGAGCAGTTCTTC
few,TRBV20-1,.,TRBJ2-7,CSARDLIEDEQYF,TGCAGTGCTAGAGACCTAATAGAGGACGAGCAGTACTTC
.,TRBV3-2,.,TRBJ2-1,CASSPQAPWQGARDEQFF,TGTGCCAGCAGCCCCCAAGCCCCTTGGCAGGGGGCGCGGGATGAGCAGTTCTTC
.,TRBV7-9,.,TRBJ2-5,CASSLDRVSQETQYF,TGTGCCAGCAGCTTAGACAGGGTATCGCAGGAGACCCAGTACTTC
.,TRBV19,.,TRBJ1-5,CASRTVGANQPQHF,TGTGCCAGTAGAACTGTCGGCGCTAATCAGCCCCAGCATTTT
few,TRBV3-1,.,TRBJ2-3,CASSRVAEDTQYF,TGTGCCAGCAGCCGCGTGGCCGAGGATACGCAGTATTTT
few,TRBV29-1,.,TRBJ2-3,CSDIQTHPTQYF,TGCAGCGATATTCAGACCCATCCCACGCAGTATTTT
.,TRBV7-2,.,TRBJ1-2,CASSPSQVTYGYTF,TGTGCCAGCAGCCCATCACAGGTGACCTATGGCTACACCTTC
.,TRBV9,.,TRBJ2-3,CASSVDGGTQYF,TGTGCCAGCAGCGTAGATGGTGGTACGCAGTATTTT
few,TRBV2,TRBD1,TRBJ2-5,CASSLQTGGETQYF,TGTGCCAGCAGTCTCCAGACAGGGGGGGAGACCCAGTACTTC
.,TRBV6-2/TRBV6-3,.,TRBJ2-5,CASSYVRVWETQYF,TGTGCCAGCAGTTACGTTCGGGTCTGGGAGACCCAGTACTTC
once,TRBV6-2/TRBV6-3,.,TRBJ2-6,CATGRVSGANVLTF,TGTGCCACCGGGCGGGTTTCAGGGGCCAACGTCCTGACTTTC
many,TRBV10-2,.,TRBJ1-1,CASSDPGMMNTEAFF,TGCGCCAGCAGTGACCCCGGGATGATGAACACTGAAGCTTTCTTT
.,TRBV16,.,TRBJ1-5,CASSQSPGDSNQPQHF,TGTGCCAGCAGCCAATCGCCCGGGGATAGCAATCAGCCCCAGCATTTT
.,TRBV7-6,TRBD1,TRBJ2-1,CASSRSTGTEYNEQFF,TGTGCCAGCAGCCGATCCACCGGGACAGAGTACAATGAGCAGTTCTTC
.,TRBV20-1,.,TRBJ2-6,CSARVASVISGANVLTF,TGCAGTGCTAGAGTGGCCAGCGTCATCTCTGGGGCCAACGTCCTGACTTTC
few,TRBV3-1,TRBD1,TRBJ1-1,CASRSTGTEAFF,TGTGCCAGCAGATCGACAGGGACTGAAGCTTTCTTT
many,TRBV28,.,TRBJ1-1,CASSKTVAPEAFF,TGTGCCAGCAGTAAGACTGTAGCGCCTGAAGCTTTCTTT
few,TRBV15,TRBD1,TRBJ1-5,CATSLSGTALQPQHF,TGTGCCACCAGCCTCTCCGGGACAGCCCTTCAGCCCCAGCATTTT